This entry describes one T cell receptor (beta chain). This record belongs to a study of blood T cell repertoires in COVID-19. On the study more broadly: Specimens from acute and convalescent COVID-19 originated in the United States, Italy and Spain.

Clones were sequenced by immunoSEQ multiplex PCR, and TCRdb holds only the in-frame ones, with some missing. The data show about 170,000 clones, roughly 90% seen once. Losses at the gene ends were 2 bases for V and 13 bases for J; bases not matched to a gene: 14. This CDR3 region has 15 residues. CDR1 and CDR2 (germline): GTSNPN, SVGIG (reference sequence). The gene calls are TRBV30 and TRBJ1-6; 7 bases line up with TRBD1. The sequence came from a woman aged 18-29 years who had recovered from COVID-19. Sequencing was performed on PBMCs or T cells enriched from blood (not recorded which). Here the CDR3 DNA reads TGTGCCTGGAGTCTGGGAGGACAGGCAGTAGGGCCCCTCCACTTT. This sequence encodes CAWSLGGQAVGPLHF. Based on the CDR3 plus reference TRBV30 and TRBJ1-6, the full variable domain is SQTIHQWPATLVQPVGSPLSLECTVEGTSNPNLYWYRQAAGRGLQLLFYSVGIGQISSEVPQNLSASRPQDRQFILSSKKLLLSDSGFYLCAWSLGGQAVGPLHFGNGTRLTVT.